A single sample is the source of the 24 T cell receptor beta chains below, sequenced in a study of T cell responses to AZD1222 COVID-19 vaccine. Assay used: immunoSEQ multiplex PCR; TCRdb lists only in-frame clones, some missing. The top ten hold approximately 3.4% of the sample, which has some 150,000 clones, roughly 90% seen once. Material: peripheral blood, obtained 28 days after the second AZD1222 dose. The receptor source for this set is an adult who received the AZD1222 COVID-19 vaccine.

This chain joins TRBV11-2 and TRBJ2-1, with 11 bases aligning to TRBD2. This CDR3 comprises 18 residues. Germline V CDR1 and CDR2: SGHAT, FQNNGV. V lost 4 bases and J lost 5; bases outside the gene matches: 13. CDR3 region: CASSSHPTGTSGHNEQFF. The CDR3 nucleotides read TGTGCCAGCAGCTCCCACCCGACCGGGACTAGCGGCCACAATGAGCAGTTCTTC.

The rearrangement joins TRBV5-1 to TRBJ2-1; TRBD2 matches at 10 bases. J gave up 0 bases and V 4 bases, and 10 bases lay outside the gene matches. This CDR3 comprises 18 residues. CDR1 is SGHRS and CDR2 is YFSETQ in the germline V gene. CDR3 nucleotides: TGCGCCAGCAGCCGCTCCAAACTAGCGGGAACCTCCTACAATGAGCAGTTCTTC. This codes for CASSRSKLAGTSYNEQFF. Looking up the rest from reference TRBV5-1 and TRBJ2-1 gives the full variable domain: KAGVTQTPRYLIKTRGQQVTLSCSPISGHRSVSWYQQTPGQGLQFLFEYFSETQRNKGNFPGRFSGRQFSNSRSEMNVSTLELGDSALYLCASSRSKLAGTSYNEQFFGPGTRLTVL.

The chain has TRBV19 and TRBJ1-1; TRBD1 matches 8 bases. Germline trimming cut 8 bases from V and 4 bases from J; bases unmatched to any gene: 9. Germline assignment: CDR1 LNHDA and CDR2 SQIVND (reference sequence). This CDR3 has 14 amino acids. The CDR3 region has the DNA TGTGCCAGTGCAGAACAGGGGGGTGTCACTGAAGCTTTCTTT. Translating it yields CASAEQGGVTEAFF.

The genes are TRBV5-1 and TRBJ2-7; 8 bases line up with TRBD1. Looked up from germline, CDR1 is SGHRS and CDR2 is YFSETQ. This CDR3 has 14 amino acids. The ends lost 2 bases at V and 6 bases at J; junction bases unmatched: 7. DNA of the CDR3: TGCGCCAGCAGCTTCGACCCAGGGGGCTCCGAGCAGTACTTC. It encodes CASSFDPGGSEQYF.

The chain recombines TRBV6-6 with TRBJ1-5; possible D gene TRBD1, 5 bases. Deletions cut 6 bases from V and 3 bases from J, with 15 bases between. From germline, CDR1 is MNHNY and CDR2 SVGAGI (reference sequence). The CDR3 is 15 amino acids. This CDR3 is CASRVTGGPNQPQHF. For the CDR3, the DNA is TGTGCCAGCAGAGTCACTGGGGGTCCCAATCAGCCCCAGCATTTT.

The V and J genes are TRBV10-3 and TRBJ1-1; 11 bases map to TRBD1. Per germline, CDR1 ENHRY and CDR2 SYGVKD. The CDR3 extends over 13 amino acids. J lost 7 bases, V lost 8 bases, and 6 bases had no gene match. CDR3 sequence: CAILGQGANEAFF. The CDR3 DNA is TGTGCCATCCTCGGACAGGGGGCGAATGAAGCTTTCTTT.

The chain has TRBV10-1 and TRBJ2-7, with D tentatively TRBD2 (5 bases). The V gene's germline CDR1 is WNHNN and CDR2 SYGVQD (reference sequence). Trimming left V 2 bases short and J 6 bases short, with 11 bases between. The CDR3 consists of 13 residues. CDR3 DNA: TGCGCCAGCAGTGAGGGACTGGGCCGCGAGCAGTACTTC. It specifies CASSEGLGREQYF.

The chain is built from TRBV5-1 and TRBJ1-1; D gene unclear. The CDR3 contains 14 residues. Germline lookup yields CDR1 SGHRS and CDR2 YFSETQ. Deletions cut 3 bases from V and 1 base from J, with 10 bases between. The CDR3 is CASSYDRSNTEAFF. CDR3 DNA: TGCGCCAGCAGCTACGACCGCTCGAACACTGAAGCTTTCTTT.

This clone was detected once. CDR3 in DNA: TGTGCCAGCAGTTACTCGGACTGGTTGACCTACAATGAGCAGTTCTTC. Its translation: CASSYSDWLTYNEQFF. V gene TRBV6-2 or TRBV6-3 combines with J gene TRBJ2-1; weak D call: TRBD2 (5 bases). V was shortened by 0 bases and J by 2 bases, with 11 bases between the two germline ends. The CDR3 has 16 residues. Per germline, CDR1 MNHEY and CDR2 SVGEGT.

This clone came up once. The CDR3 protein is CASSLSAGNEQYF. For the CDR3, the DNA is TGTGCCAGCAGTTTATCAGCTGGGAACGAGCAGTACTTC. V and J are TRBV27 and TRBJ2-7; D gene unclear. The CDR3 is 13 amino acids. Trimming removed 0 bases at V and 5 bases at J, with 8 bases between. The germline gives CDR1 MNHEY, CDR2 SMNVEV (reference sequence).

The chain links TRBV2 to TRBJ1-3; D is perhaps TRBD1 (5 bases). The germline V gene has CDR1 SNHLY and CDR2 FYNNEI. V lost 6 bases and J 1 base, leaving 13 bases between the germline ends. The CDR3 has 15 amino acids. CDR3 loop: CASRRTRESGNTIYF. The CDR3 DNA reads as TGTGCCAGCAGGAGAACCAGGGAATCTGGAAACACCATATATTTT.

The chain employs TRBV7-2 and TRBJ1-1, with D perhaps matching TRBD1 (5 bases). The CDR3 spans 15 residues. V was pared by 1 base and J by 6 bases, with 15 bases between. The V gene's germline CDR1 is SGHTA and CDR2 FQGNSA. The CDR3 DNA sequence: TGTGCCAGCAGCTTAGTCGGAAGGGGCGGCTCTGAAGCTTTCTTT. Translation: CASSLVGRGGSEAFF.

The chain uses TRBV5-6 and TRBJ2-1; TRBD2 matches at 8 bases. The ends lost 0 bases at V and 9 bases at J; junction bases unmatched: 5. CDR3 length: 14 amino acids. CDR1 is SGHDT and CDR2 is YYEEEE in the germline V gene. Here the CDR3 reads CASSLELAEAEQFF. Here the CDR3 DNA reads TGTGCCAGCAGCTTGGAACTAGCGGAAGCTGAGCAGTTCTTC.

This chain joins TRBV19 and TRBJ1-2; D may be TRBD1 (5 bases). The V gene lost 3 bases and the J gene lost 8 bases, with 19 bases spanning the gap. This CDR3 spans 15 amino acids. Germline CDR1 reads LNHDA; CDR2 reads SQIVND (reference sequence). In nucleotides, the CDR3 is TGTGCCAGTAGTATGAACGAGGGACCTGAAGGAGGCTACACCTTC. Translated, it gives CASSMNEGPEGGYTF.

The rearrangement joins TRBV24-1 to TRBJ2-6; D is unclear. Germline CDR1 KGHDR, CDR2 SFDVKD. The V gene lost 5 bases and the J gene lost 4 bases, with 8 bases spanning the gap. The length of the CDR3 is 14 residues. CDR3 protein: CATSGASGANVLTF. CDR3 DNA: TGTGCCACCAGTGGGGCGTCCGGGGCCAACGTCCTGACTTTC.

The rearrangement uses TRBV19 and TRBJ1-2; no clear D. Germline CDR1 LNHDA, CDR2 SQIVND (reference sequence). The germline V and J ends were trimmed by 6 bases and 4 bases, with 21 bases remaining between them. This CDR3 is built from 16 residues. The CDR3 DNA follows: TGTGCCAGTAGCCCACTGGAGGGAAGAGTTACCTATGGCTACACCTTC. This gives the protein CASSPLEGRVTYGYTF.

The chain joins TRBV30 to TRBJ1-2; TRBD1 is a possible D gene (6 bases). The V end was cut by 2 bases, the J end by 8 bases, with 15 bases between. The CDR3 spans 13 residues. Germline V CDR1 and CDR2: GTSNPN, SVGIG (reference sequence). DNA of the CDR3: TGTGCCTGGAGTACAGTACAGGGTGCGGGCTACACCTTC. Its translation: CAWSTVQGAGYTF.

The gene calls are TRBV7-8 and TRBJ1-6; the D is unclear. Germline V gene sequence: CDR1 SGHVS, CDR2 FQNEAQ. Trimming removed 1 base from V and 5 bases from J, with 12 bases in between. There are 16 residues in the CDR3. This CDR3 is CASSLVQRADNSPLHF. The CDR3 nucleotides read TGTGCCAGCAGCTTAGTACAAAGGGCCGATAATTCACCCCTCCACTTT.

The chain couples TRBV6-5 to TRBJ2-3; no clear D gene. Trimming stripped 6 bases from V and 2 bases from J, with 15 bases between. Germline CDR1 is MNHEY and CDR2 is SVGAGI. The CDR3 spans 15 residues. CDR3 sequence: CASSPESGFTDTQYF. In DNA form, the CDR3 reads TGTGCCAGCAGCCCCGAATCCGGATTCACAGATACGCAGTATTTT.

The CDR3 protein is CASSYRQGGTNEKLFF. CDR3 nucleotide sequence: TGTGCCAGCAGCTACCGACAGGGGGGAACTAATGAAAAACTGTTTTTT. This rearrangement joins TRBV11-2 to TRBJ1-4; 9 bases are shared with TRBD1. The germline V gene encodes CDR1 SGHAT and CDR2 FQNNGV. The CDR3 totals 16 residues. Unmatched junction bases numbered 4, after V lost 4 bases and J lost 1 base.

CDR3 DNA: TGTGCCAGCAGTTTTCATGGTCTGGGACGGACCTCAGAGCAGTACTTC. Translating it yields CASSFHGLGRTSEQYF. This rearrangement joins TRBV27 to TRBJ2-7, with D possibly being TRBD1 or TRBD2 (5 bases each). This CDR3 has 16 residues. Trimming shortened V by 3 bases and J by 7 bases, and 22 bases separated the two germline ends. CDR1 is MNHEY and CDR2 is SMNVEV in the germline V gene (reference sequence).

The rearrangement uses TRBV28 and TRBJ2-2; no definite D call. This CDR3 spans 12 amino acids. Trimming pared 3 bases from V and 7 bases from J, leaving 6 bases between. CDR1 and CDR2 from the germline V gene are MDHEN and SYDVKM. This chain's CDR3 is CASSFWFGELFF. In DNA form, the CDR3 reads TGTGCCAGCAGTTTCTGGTTCGGGGAGCTGTTTTTT.

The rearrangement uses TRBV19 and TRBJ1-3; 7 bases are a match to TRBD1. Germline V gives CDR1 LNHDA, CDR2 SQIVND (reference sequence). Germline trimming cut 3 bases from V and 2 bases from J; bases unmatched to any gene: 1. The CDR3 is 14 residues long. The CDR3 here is CASSIGTAGNTIYF. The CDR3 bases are TGTGCCAGTAGTATCGGGACAGCTGGAAACACCATATATTTT.

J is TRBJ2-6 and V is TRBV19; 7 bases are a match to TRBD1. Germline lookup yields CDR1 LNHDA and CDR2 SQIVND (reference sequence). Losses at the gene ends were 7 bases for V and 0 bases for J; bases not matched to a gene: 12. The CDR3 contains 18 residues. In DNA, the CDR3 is TGTGCCAGTATGGGAACGACAGGGAGTAACTCTGGGGCCAACGTCCTGACTTTC. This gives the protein CASMGTTGSNSGANVLTF.